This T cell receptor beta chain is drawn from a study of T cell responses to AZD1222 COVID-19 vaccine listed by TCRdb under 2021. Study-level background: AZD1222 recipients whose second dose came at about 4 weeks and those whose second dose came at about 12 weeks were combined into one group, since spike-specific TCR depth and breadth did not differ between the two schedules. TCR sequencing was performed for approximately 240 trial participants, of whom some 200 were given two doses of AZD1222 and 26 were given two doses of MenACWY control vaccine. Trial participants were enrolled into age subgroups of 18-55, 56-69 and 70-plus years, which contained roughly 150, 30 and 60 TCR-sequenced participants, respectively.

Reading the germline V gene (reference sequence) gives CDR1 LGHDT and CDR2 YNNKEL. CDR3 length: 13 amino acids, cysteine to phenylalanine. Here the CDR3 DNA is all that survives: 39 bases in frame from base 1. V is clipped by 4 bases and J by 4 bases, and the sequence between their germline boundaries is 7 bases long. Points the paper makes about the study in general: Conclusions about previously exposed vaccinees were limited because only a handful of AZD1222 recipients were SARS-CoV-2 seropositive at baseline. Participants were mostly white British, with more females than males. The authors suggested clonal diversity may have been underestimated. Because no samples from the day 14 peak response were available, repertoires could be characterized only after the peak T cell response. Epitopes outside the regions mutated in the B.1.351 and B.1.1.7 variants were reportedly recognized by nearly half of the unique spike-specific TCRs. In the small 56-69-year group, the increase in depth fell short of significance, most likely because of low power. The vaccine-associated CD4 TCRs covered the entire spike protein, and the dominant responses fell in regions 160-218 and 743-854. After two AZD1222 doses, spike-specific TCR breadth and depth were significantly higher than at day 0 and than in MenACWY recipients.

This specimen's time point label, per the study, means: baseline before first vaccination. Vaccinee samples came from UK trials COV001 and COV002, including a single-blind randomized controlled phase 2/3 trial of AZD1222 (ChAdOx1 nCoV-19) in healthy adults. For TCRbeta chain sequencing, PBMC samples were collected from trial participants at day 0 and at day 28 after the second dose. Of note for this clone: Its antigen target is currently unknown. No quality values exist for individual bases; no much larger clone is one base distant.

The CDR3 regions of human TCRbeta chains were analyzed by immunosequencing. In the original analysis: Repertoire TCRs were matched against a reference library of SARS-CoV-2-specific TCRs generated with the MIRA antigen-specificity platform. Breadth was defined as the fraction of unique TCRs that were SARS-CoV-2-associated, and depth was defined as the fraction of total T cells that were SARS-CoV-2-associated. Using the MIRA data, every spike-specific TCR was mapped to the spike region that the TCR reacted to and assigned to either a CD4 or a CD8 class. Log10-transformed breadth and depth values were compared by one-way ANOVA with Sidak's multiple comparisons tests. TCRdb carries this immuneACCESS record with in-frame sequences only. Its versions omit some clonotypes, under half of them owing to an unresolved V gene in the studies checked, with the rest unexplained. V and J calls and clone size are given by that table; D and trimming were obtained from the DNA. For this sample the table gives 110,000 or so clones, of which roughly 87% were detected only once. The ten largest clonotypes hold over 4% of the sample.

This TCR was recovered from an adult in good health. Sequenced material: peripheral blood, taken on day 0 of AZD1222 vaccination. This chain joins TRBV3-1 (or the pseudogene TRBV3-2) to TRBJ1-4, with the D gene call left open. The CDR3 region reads CASSPRSNEKLFF. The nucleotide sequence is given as TGTGCCAGCAGCCCCCGGAGTAATGAAAAACTGTTTTTT.